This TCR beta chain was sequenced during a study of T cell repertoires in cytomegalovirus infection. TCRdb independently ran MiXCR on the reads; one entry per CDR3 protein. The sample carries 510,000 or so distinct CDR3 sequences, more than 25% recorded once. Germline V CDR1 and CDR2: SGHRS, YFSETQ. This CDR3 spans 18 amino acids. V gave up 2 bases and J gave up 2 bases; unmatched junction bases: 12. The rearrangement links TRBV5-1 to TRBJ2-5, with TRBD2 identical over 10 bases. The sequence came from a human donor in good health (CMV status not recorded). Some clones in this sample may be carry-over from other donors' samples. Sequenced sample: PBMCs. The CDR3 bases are TGCGCCAGCAGCTTCAGAGTCAGGGCTAGCGGGAGTCAAGAGACCCAGTACTTC. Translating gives CASSFRVRASGSQETQYF.